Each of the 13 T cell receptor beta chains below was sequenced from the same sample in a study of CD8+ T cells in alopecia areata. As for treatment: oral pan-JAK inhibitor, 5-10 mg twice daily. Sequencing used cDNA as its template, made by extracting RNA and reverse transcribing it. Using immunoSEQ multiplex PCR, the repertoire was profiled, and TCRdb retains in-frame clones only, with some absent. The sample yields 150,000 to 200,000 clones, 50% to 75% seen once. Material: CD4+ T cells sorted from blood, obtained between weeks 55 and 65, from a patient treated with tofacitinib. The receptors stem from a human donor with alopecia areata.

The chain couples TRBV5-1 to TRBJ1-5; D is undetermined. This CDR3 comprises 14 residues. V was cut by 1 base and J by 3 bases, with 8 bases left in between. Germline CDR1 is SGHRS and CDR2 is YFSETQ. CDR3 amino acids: CASSLNGLNQPQHF. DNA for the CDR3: TGCGCCAGCAGCTTGAACGGGCTCAATCAGCCCCAGCATTTT. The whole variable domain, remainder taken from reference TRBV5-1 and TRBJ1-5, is KAGVTQTPRYLIKTRGQQVTLSCSPISGHRSVSWYQQTPGQGLQFLFEYFSETQRNKGNFPGRFSGRQFSNSRSEMNVSTLELGDSALYLCASSLNGLNQPQHFGDGTRLSIL.

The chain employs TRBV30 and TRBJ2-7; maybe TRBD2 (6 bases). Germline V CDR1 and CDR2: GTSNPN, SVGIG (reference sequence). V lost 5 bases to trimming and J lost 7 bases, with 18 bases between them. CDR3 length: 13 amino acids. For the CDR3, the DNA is TGTGCCTGGGCGGGACGGCCCTACGGGGAGCAGTACTTC. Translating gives CAWAGRPYGEQYF.

The CDR3: CASSQDLEGVGGEQFF. The CDR3 DNA follows: TGTGCCAGCAGCCAAGATCTCGAGGGGGTAGGAGGTGAGCAGTTCTTC. The V and J genes are TRBV4-2 and TRBJ2-1; the D gene is possibly TRBD1 (6 bases). CDR1 is LGHNA and CDR2 is YNFKEQ in the germline V gene. Trimming stripped 0 bases from V and 9 bases from J, with 18 bases between. This CDR3 has 16 amino acids.

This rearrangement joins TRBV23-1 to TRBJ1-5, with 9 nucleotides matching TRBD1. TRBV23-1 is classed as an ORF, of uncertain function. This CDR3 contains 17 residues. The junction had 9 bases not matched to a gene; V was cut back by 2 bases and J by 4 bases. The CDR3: CASSQRAQGAWNQPQHF. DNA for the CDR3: TGCGCCAGCAGTCAAAGAGCACAGGGGGCTTGGAATCAGCCCCAGCATTTT.

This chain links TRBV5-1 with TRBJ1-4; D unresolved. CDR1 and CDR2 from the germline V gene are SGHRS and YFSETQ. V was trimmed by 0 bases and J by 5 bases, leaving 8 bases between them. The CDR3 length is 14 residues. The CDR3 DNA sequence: TGCGCCAGCAGCTTGGGGGCGCGGAATGAAAAACTGTTTTTT. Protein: CASSLGARNEKLFF.

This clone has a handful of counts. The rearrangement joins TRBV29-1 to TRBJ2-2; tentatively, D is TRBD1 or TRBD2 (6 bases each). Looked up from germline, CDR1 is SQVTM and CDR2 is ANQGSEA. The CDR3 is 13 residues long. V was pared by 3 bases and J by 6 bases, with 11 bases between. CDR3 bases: TGCAGCGTTGATGGGGGGCCCGCCGGGGAGCTGTTTTTT. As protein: CSVDGGPAGELFF.

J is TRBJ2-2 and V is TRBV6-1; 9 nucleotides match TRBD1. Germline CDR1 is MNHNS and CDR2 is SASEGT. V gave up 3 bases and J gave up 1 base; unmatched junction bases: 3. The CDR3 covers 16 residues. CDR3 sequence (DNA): TGTGCCAGCAGTGAGAGGGGACAGGGGAACACCGGGGAGCTGTTTTTT. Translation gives CASSERGQGNTGELFF.

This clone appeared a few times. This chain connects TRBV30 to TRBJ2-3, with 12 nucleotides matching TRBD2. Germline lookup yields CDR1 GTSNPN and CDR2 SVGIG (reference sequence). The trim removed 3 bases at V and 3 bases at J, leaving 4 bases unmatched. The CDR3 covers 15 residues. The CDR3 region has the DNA TGTGCCTGGAGGAAGACTAGCGGGGGAACAGATACGCAGTATTTT. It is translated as CAWRKTSGGTDTQYF.

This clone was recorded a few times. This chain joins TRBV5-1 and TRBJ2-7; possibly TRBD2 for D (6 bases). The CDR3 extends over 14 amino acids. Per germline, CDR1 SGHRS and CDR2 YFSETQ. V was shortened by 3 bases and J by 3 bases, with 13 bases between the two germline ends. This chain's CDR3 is CASSSGTPGYEQYF. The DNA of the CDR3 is TGCGCCAGCAGCTCAGGGACTCCTGGCTACGAGCAGTACTTC. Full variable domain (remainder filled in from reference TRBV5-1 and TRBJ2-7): KAGVTQTPRYLIKTRGQQVTLSCSPISGHRSVSWYQQTPGQGLQFLFEYFSETQRNKGNFPGRFSGRQFSNSRSEMNVSTLELGDSALYLCASSSGTPGYEQYFGPGTRLTVT.

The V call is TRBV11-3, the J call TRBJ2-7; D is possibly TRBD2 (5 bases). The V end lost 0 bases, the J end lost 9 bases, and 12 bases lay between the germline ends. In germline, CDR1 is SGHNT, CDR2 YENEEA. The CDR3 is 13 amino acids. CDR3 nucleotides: TGTGCCAGCAGCTTAGATCTGAGACGGGGGCAGTACTTC. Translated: CASSLDLRRGQYF. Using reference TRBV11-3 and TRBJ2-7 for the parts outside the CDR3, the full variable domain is EAGVVQSPRYKIIEKKQPVAFWCNPISGHNTLYWYLQNLGQGPELLIRYENEEAVDDSQLPKDRFSAERLKGVDSTLKIQPAELGDSAVYLCASSLDLRRGQYFGPGTRLTVT.

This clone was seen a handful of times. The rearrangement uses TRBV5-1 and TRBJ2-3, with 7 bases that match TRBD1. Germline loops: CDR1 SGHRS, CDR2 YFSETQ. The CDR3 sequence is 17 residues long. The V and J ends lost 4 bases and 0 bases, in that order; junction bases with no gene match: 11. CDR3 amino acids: CASSASPSGGSTDTQYF. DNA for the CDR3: TGCGCCAGCAGCGCCTCCCCCTCAGGGGGTAGCACAGATACGCAGTATTTT.

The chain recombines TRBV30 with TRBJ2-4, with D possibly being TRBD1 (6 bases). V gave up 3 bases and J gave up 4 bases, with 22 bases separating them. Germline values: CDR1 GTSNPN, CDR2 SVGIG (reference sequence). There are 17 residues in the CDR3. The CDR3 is CAWSAETKGQLKNIQYF. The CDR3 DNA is TGTGCCTGGAGCGCAGAGACAAAAGGACAGCTAAAAAACATTCAGTACTTC.

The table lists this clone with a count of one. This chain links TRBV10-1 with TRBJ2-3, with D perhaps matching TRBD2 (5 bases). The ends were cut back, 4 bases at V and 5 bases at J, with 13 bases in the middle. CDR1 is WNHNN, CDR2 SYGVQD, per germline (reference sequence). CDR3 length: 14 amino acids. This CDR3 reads CASSAVRAGDTQYF. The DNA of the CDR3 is TGCGCCAGCAGTGCCGTGCGGGCGGGAGATACGCAGTATTTT.